This entry lists 3 T cell receptor beta chains sequenced from one sample in a study of T-cell memory formation after mild COVID-19. Using its own MiXCR run on the 5' RACE reads, TCRdb lists one record per CDR3 protein. The repertoire holds fewer than 650,000 distinct CDR3 sequences, with about 22% as singletons. The specimen sequenced was PBMCs or a T cell subset sorted from them (not recorded which). These receptors all come from an adult woman who had mild COVID-19 (a few samples of this study predate the infection). Cell type and time point are not known.

In this sample, this clonotype turned up a few times. This chain uses TRBV11-2 with TRBJ1-1; tentative D call: TRBD1 (5 bases). The CDR3 runs to 13 residues. Trimming removed 5 bases at V and 3 bases at J, with 10 bases between. Germline CDR1 reads SGHAT; CDR2 reads FQNNGV. Here the CDR3 reads CASSPGTHTEAFF. CDR3 nucleotides: TGTGCCAGCAGCCCCGGGACCCACACTGAAGCTTTCTTT.

This clonotype came up a few times. The chain combines TRBV29-1 with TRBJ2-5, with D uncertain. From germline, CDR1 is SQVTM and CDR2 ANQGSEA. CDR3 length: 11 amino acids. The CDR3 DNA follows: TGCAGTAAGAGTTTCCAAGAGACCCAGTACTTC. It encodes CSKSFQETQYF.

Many counts were recorded for this clonotype. V usage is TRBV24-1 and J usage is TRBJ2-5; 9 bases align to TRBD1. Germline CDR1 is KGHDR and CDR2 is SFDVKD. The V gene end was trimmed by 4 bases and the J gene end by 4 bases; junction bases not matched to a gene: 0. CDR3 length: 13 residues. CDR3 in amino acids: CATSEGQGETQYF. As DNA, the CDR3 is TGTGCCACCAGTGAGGGACAGGGAGAGACCCAGTACTTC.